Listed here is a single T cell receptor (beta chain). This sample is drawn from a study of blood T cell repertoires in COVID-19. Only in-frame clones appear in the TCRdb table, and some are missing; sequencing was by immunoSEQ multiplex PCR. The sample lists about 220,000 clones, under 90% occurring once. Germline V lookup: CDR1 SGHTA, CDR2 FQGTGA. Trimming removed 4 bases from V and 0 bases from J; junction bases left unmatched: 6. This CDR3 has 16 amino acids. This clonotype originated in a woman aged 80 or over with acute or convalescent COVID-19. V and J are TRBV7-3 and TRBJ2-1, with TRBD2 matching 7 bases. Sample: peripheral blood. CDR3 in amino acids: CASSWLGGSSYNEQFF. The DNA for the CDR3 is TGTGCCAGCAGCTGGTTGGGAGGGAGCTCCTACAATGAGCAGTTCTTC.